Relative to its sample, the clone carrying this T cell receptor beta chain is medium-sized (0.01 to 0.1%). What it recognizes is unknown. The germline V and J ends were trimmed by 7 bases and 0 bases, with 12 bases remaining between them. The length of the CDR3 is 14 residues. Study results and caveats: Tumor memory CD4+ T cell TCR gene usage clustered with blood and lymph node memory CD4+ cells and lymph node naive CD4+ cells. Tumor Tregs overlapped most with tumor, then blood, naive CD4+ cells.

Tregs were sorted as CD4+CD25+CD127-/low cells. The TRBV12-4/TRBJ1-2 clonotypes were amplified using barcode primers with ligated adaptors. TCRdb processed the multiplex PCR reads anew with MiXCR; each CDR3 protein has one entry. Here the sample spans 450 to 650 distinct CDR3 sequences, more than 5% being singletons. The receptor was derived from a female donor with breast cancer. The chain links TRBV12-3 or TRBV12-4 to TRBJ1-2, with D possibly matching TRBD1 (6 bases). Sequencing input: tumor-infiltrating Tregs sorted from the breast tumor. The CDR3 here is CASTQTGANYGYTF. For the CDR3, the DNA is TGTGCCAGCACCCAGACAGGAGCTAACTATGGCTACACCTTC.